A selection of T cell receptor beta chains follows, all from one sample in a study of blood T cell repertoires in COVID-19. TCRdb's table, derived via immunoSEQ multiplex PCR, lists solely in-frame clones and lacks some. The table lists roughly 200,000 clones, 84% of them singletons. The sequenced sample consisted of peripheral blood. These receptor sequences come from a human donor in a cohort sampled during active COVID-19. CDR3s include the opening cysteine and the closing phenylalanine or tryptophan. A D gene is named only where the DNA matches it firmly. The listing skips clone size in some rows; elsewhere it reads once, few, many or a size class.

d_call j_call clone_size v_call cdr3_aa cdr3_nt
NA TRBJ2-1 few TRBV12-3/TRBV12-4 CASSWTAYNEQFF TGTGCCAGCAGTTGGACAGCTTACAATGAGCAGTTCTTC
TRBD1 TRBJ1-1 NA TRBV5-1 CASSQLYRGRLMNTEAFF TGCGCCAGCAGCCAATTATACAGGGGGCGGCTAATGAACACTGAAGCTTTCTTT
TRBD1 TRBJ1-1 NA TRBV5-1 CASSSLGQGALTEAFF TGCGCCAGCAGCTCCTTAGGACAGGGGGCCCTGACTGAAGCTTTCTTT
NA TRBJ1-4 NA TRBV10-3 CAIKAAETNEKLFF TGTGCCATCAAAGCGGCGGAAACTAATGAAAAACTGTTTTTT
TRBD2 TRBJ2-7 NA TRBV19 CASSILVGAGVSYEQYF TGTGCCAGTAGTATTCTTGTCGGAGCGGGAGTTTCCTACGAGCAGTACTTC
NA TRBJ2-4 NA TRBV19 CASSETAVISKNIQYF TGTGCCAGTAGCGAAACAGCGGTCATCAGCAAAAACATTCAGTACTTC
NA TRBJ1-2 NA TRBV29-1 CSADRPGGYTF TGCAGCGCAGACAGACCTGGCGGCTACACCTTC
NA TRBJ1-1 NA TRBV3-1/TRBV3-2 CASSRGERNTEAFF TGTGCCAGCAGCCGGGGGGAAAGGAACACTGAAGCTTTCTTT
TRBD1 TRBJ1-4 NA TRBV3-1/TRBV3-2 CASSQFLQGAGEKLFF TGTGCCAGCAGCCAATTCTTACAGGGGGCCGGTGAAAAACTGTTTTTT
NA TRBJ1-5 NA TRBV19 CASSNTGYGQPQHF TGTGCCAGTAGTAATACAGGGTACGGTCAGCCCCAGCATTTT